The 21 T cell receptor beta chains presented below share a single source sample, sequenced in a study of blood T cell repertoires in COVID-19. The repertoire was sequenced with immunoSEQ multiplex PCR; TCRdb's copy has only in-frame clones and lacks some. The table lists 40,000 to 60,000 clones, 84% of them singletons. The sample was peripheral blood. Receptors originate from a man aged 50-60 years with active COVID-19.

The chain links TRBV5-6 to TRBJ2-5; 11 nucleotides match TRBD1. Trimming removed 4 bases from V and 2 bases from J; junction bases left unmatched: 7. This CDR3 region has 16 residues. Germline lookup yields CDR1 SGHDT and CDR2 YYEEEE. CDR3 bases: TGTGCCAGCAGCGTGGACAGGGGGCTTTGGCAAGAGACCCAGTACTTC. The encoded protein is CASSVDRGLWQETQYF.

The chain joins TRBV10-3 to TRBJ2-2, with TRBD1 matching over 10 bases. Germline CDR1 and CDR2: ENHRY and SYGVKD. The trim removed 4 bases at V and 4 bases at J, leaving 12 bases unmatched. The CDR3 spans 18 residues. In DNA form, the CDR3 reads TGTGCCATCAGTGCTTACGGACAGGGGGTCTGGGCCACCGGGGAGCTGTTTTTT. Translated: CAISAYGQGVWATGELFF.

The rearrangement links TRBV3-1 (or the pseudogene TRBV3-2) to TRBJ2-5; the D gene is possibly TRBD2 (6 bases). The germline V and J ends were trimmed by 2 bases and 0 bases, with 10 bases remaining between them. The CDR3 runs 15 residues. Germline values: CDR1 LGHDT, CDR2 YNNKEL (reference sequence). CDR3 DNA sequence: TGTGCCAGCAGCCAAACTGGAGGGGACCAAGAGACCCAGTACTTC. It yields the protein CASSQTGGDQETQYF.

This clone is medium-sized. J is TRBJ2-7 and V is TRBV6-5, with D possibly TRBD2 on 6 matching bases. Per the germline V gene, CDR1 is MNHEY and CDR2 is SVGAGI. Trimming cost V 5 bases and J 4 bases, with 12 bases left between them. CDR3 length equals 13 residues. The CDR3 reads CASSPIGGYEQYF. CDR3 DNA sequence: TGTGCCAGCAGTCCTATCGGGGGTTACGAGCAGTACTTC.

This chain links TRBV19 with TRBJ1-1, with D uncertain. Germline CDR1 is LNHDA and CDR2 is SQIVND (reference sequence). The CDR3 consists of 14 residues. Trimming stripped 4 bases from V and 1 base from J, with 10 bases between. The CDR3 bases are TGTGCCAGTAGTAATGGCAACACGAACACTGAAGCTTTCTTT. Protein sequence: CASSNGNTNTEAFF.

This clone has a handful of counts. The V gene is TRBV6-5, the J gene TRBJ2-3; TRBD1 matches 7 bases. Per the germline V gene, CDR1 is MNHEY and CDR2 is SVGAGI. The CDR3 runs 13 residues. The V and J ends lost 8 bases and 6 bases, in that order; junction bases with no gene match: 8. The DNA of the CDR3 is TGTGCCAGCGGGACATCGACAGGGGATACGCAGTATTTT. Its protein is CASGTSTGDTQYF.

The chain employs TRBV6-1 and TRBJ1-2; the match to TRBD1 covers 10 bases. CDR1 is MNHNS and CDR2 is SASEGT in the germline V gene. This CDR3 is built from 14 residues. Trimming took 3 bases from V and 3 from J; bases not matched to a gene: 1. In DNA, the CDR3 is TGTGCCAGCAGTGAGGGACAGGGGTACTATGGCTACACCTTC. Protein: CASSEGQGYYGYTF.

The genes are TRBV18 and TRBJ2-7, with TRBD1 identical over 8 bases. The V and J ends lost 2 bases and 4 bases, in that order; junction bases with no gene match: 4. The CDR3 consists of 14 residues. Germline values: CDR1 KGHSH, CDR2 LQKENI. CDR3 sequence: CASSPAGGKYEQYF. Here the CDR3 DNA reads TGTGCCAGCTCACCAGCAGGGGGCAAGTACGAGCAGTACTTC.

The genes are TRBV5-1 and TRBJ1-4, with TRBD1 matching over 8 bases. Germline V gene lookup returns CDR1 SGHRS and CDR2 YFSETQ. This CDR3 is 14 amino acids long. Germline trimming cut 4 bases from V and 7 bases from J; bases unmatched to any gene: 6. The CDR3 is CASSPGQGFEKLFF. The CDR3 bases are TGCGCCAGCAGCCCAGGACAGGGATTTGAAAAACTGTTTTTT.

The V gene is TRBV14, the J gene TRBJ2-5; 10 bases map to TRBD2. V lost 1 base, J lost 9 bases, and 17 bases stayed unmatched. The germline V gene has CDR1 SGHDN and CDR2 FVKESK. The CDR3 runs to 18 residues. In DNA, the CDR3 is TGTGCCAGCAGCCAAGTTAGCGGGGGGAGCCTCTTAAGCGATCCCCAGTACTTC. It is translated as CASSQVSGGSLLSDPQYF.

This rearrangement joins TRBV6-5 to TRBJ2-3; 9 bases align to TRBD1. The CDR3 runs to 16 residues. The V segment lost 4 bases and the J segment 1 base; nucleotides outside the gene matches: 6. The germline CDR1 and CDR2 sequences are MNHEY and SVGAGI. This CDR3 reads CASSSPTGGRTDTQYF. In DNA form, the CDR3 reads TGTGCCAGCAGTTCCCCAACAGGGGGCCGCACAGATACGCAGTATTTT.

The V call is TRBV7-2, the J call TRBJ2-2; the D gene is possibly TRBD1 (7 bases). The germline gives CDR1 SGHTA, CDR2 FQGNSA. Trimming removed 4 bases at V and 4 bases at J, with 10 bases between. The CDR3 runs 14 residues. Here the CDR3 reads CASSYQGGTGELFF. As DNA, the CDR3 is TGTGCCAGCAGCTATCAGGGGGGCACCGGGGAGCTGTTTTTT.

The V gene is TRBV4-3, the J gene TRBJ1-1; D unclear. V lost 3 bases, J lost 4 bases, and 12 bases lay in between. CDR1 and CDR2 (germline): LGHNA, YSLEER. The CDR3 runs 14 residues. Written as DNA, the CDR3 is TGCGCCAGCAGCCATACCGGGTCCTTCACTGAAGCTTTCTTT. Its translation is CASSHTGSFTEAFF.

V usage is TRBV5-1 and J usage is TRBJ2-3; the D is unclear. Germline V CDR1 and CDR2: SGHRS, YFSETQ. V was clipped by 0 bases and J by 5 bases, with 13 bases between them. The CDR3 length is 15 residues. Written as DNA, the CDR3 is TGCGCCAGCAGCTTGGCTGATCCAGGTCGAGATACGCAGTATTTT. It yields the protein CASSLADPGRDTQYF. The variable domain in full, completed from reference TRBV5-1 and TRBJ2-3, reads KAGVTQTPRYLIKTRGQQVTLSCSPISGHRSVSWYQQTPGQGLQFLFEYFSETQRNKGNFPGRFSGRQFSNSRSEMNVSTLELGDSALYLCASSLADPGRDTQYFGPGTRLTVL.

The gene calls are TRBV5-8 and TRBJ2-1; 13 nucleotides align to TRBD2. V trimming: 3 bases; J trimming: 1 base; junction bases outside the gene matches: 4. The CDR3 length is 17 residues. Germline assignment: CDR1 SGHTS and CDR2 YDEGEE. In nucleotides, the CDR3 is TGTGCCAGCAGCTCGGGACTAGCGGGATTATCCTACAATGAGCAGTTCTTC. It codes for CASSSGLAGLSYNEQFF.

This chain joins TRBV5-6 and TRBJ1-2, with 8 bases lining up with TRBD1. V lost 4 bases and J lost 8; bases outside the gene matches: 4. Germline CDR1 SGHDT, CDR2 YYEEEE. The CDR3 covers 12 residues. The DNA for the CDR3 is TGTGCCAGCAGCCGGACAGGGAGGGGCTACACCTTC. As protein: CASSRTGRGYTF.

The chain joins TRBV5-6 to TRBJ1-5; D remains unclear. The CDR3 covers 12 residues. V dropped 4 bases and J dropped 3 bases, with 5 bases sitting between them. Germline-derived CDR1 and CDR2 are SGHDT and YYEEEE. The CDR3 loop is CASSIVNQPQHF. CDR3 sequence (DNA): TGTGCCAGCAGCATAGTCAATCAGCCCCAGCATTTT.

The J gene is TRBJ1-1, the V gene TRBV10-1; unclear D gene. The V end was cut by 7 bases, the J end by 2 bases, with 11 bases between. This CDR3 region has 13 residues. CDR1 is WNHNN and CDR2 is SYGVQD in the germline V gene (reference sequence). The CDR3 is CASTGSQNTEAFF. The CDR3 bases are TGCGCCAGCACCGGGTCCCAAAACACTGAAGCTTTCTTT.

This clone was found once. The chain is built from TRBV27 and TRBJ1-5; perhaps TRBD1 as D (6 bases). The ends were cut back, 2 bases at V and 0 bases at J, with 11 bases in the middle. Germline values: CDR1 MNHEY, CDR2 SMNVEV (reference sequence). The CDR3 is made up of 16 amino acids. The CDR3 sequence is CASSLRAGASNQPQHF. As DNA, the CDR3 is TGTGCCAGCAGTTTAAGAGCAGGGGCTAGCAATCAGCCCCAGCATTTT.

The chain uses TRBV14 and TRBJ1-3; no definite D call. V was pared by 4 bases and J by 4 bases, with 5 bases between. CDR1 and CDR2 from the germline V gene are SGHDN and FVKESK. The CDR3 spans 12 residues. The CDR3 bases are TGTGCCAGCAGCCCACAGGGAAACACCATATATTTT. It is translated as CASSPQGNTIYF.

The chain has TRBV5-6 and TRBJ2-7, with TRBD2 matching over 9 bases. Germline V gives CDR1 SGHDT, CDR2 YYEEEE. J was trimmed by 2 bases and V by 0 bases; bases with no gene match: 3. The CDR3 is 15 residues long. DNA of the CDR3: TGTGCCAGCAGCTTGGTAGGCGGGGGGGCCTACGAGCAGTACTTC. Amino acid sequence: CASSLVGGGAYEQYF.